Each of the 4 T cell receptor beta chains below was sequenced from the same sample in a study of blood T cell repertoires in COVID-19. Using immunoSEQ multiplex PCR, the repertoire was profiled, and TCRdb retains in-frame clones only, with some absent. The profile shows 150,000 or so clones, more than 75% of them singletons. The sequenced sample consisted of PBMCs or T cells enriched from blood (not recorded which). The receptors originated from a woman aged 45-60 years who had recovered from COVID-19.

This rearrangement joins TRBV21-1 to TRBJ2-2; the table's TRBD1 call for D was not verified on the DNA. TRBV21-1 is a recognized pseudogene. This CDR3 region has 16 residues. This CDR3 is CASSKAPGGDTGELFF. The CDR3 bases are TGTGCCAGCAGCAAAGCGCCAGGGGGCGACACCGGGGAGCTGTTTTTT.

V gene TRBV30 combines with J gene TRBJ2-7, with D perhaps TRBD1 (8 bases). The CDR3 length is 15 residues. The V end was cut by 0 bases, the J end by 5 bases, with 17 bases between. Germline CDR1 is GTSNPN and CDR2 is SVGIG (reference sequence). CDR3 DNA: TGTGCCTGGAGTGTGGGAGGGACAGGCGGGGACGAGCAGTACTTC. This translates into CAWSVGGTGGDEQYF.

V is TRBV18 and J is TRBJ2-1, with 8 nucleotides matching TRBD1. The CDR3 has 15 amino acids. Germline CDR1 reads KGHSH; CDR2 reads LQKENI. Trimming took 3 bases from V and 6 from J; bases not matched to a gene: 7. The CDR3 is CASSPSRGLRNEQFF. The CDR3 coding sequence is TGTGCCAGCTCACCTTCCAGGGGGCTGCGCAATGAGCAGTTCTTC.

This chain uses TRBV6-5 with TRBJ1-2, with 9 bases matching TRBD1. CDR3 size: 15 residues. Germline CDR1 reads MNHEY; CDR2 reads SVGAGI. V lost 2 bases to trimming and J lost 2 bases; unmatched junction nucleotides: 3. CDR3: CASSYRGTGNYGYTF. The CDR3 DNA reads TGTGCCAGCAGTTACCGCGGGACAGGGAACTATGGCTACACCTTC.